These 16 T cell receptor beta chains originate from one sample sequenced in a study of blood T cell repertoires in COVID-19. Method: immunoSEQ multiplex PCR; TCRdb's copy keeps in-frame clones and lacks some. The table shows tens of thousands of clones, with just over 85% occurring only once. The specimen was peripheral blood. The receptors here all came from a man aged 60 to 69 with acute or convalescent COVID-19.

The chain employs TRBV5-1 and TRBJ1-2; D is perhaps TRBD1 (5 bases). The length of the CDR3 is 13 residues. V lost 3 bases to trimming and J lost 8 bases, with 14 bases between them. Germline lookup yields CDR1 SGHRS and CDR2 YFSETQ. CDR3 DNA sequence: TGCGCCAGCAGCTCGGATGGGGCTCCAGGCTACACCTTC. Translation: CASSSDGAPGYTF.

Here the CDR3 reads CASSLGSGSYTKNIQYF. Written as DNA, the CDR3 is TGTGCCAGCAGCTTGGGTAGCGGGAGTTATACCAAAAACATTCAGTACTTC. V gene TRBV5-4 combines with J gene TRBJ2-4, with 9 bases identical to TRBD2. CDR1 SGHNT and CDR2 YYREEE come from the germline V gene (reference sequence). The CDR3 length is 17 residues. V lost 0 bases and J lost 2; bases outside the gene matches: 6.

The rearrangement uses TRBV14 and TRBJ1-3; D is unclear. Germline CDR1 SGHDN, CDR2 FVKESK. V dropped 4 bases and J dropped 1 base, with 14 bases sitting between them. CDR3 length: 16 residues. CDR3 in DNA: TGTGCCAGCAGCCTCCTCGGGTTTCGGTCTGGAAACACCATATATTTT. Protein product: CASSLLGFRSGNTIYF.

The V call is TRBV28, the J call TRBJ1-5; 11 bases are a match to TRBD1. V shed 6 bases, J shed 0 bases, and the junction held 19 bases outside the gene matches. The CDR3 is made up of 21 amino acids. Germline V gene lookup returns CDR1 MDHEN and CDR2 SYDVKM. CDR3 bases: TGTGCCAGCAGGCCTGAGCGATCGGGGACAGGGGGTTGGGGTAGCAATCAGCCCCAGCATTTT. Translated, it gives CASRPERSGTGGWGSNQPQHF.

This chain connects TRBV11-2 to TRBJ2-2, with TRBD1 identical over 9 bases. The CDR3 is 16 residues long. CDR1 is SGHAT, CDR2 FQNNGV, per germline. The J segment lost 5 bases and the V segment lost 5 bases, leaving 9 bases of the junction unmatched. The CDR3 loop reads CASSPRDRVFTGELFF. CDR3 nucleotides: TGTGCCAGCAGCCCGCGGGACAGGGTTTTTACCGGGGAGCTGTTTTTT.

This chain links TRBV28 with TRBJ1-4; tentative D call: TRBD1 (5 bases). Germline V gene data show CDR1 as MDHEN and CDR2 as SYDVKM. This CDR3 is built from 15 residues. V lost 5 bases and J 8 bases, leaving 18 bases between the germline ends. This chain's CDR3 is CASSPSRGGNEKLFF. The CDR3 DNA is TGTGCCAGCAGTCCCTCGAGGGGAGGAAACGAAAAACTGTTTTTT.

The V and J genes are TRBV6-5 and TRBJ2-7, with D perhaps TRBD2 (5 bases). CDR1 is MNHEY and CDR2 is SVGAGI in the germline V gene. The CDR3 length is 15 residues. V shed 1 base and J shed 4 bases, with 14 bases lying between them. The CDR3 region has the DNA TGTGCCAGCAGTTACTTGGCGGGTCCCGGGTACGAGCAGTACTTC. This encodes CASSYLAGPGYEQYF.

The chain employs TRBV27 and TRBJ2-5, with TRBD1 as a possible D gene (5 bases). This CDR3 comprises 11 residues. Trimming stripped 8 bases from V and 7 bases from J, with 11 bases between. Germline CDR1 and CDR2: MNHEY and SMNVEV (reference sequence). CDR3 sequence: CASVGPGTQYF. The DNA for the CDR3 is TGTGCCAGCGTGGGGCCGGGGACCCAGTACTTC.

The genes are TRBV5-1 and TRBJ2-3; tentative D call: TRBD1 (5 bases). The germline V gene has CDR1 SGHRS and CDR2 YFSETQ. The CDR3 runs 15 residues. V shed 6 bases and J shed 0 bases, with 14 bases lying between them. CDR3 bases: TGCGCCAGCATGGCCGCAGGGCTGAGCACAGATACGCAGTATTTT. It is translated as CASMAAGLSTDTQYF.

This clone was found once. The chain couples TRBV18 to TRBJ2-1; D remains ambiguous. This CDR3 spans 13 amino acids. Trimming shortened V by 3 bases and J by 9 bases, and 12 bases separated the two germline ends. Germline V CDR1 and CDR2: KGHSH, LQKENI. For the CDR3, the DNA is TGTGCCAGCTCACCGTCGGTCTCCACTGAGCAGTTCTTC. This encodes CASSPSVSTEQFF.

This CDR3 is CSSSAQMNTEAFF. The CDR3 nucleotides read TGCAGCTCGTCCGCACAGATGAACACTGAAGCTTTCTTT. This rearrangement joins TRBV29-1 to TRBJ1-1, with D uncertain. Germline CDR1 and CDR2: SQVTM and ANQGSEA. V lost 8 bases to trimming and J lost 0 bases, with 13 bases between them. This CDR3 is built from 13 residues. The full variable domain, rest sourced from reference TRBV29-1 and TRBJ1-1, is SAVISQKPSRDICQRGTSLTIQCQVDSQVTMMFWYRQQPGQSLTLIATANQGSEATYESGFVIDKFPISRPNLTFSTLTVSNMSPEDSSIYLCSSSAQMNTEAFFGQGTRLTVV.

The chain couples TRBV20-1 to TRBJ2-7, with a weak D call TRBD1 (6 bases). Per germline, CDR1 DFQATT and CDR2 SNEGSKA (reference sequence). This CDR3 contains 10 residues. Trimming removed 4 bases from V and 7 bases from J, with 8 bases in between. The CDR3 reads CSAKDREQYF. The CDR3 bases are TGCAGTGCTAAAGACAGGGAGCAGTACTTC.

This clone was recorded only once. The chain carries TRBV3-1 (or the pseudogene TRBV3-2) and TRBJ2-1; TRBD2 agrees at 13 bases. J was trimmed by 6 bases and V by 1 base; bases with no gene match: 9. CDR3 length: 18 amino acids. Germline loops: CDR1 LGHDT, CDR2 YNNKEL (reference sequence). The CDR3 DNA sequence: TGTGCCAGCAGCCAAGGTAGGAGACTAGCGGGAGGAGGCAATGAGCAGTTCTTC. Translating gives CASSQGRRLAGGGNEQFF.

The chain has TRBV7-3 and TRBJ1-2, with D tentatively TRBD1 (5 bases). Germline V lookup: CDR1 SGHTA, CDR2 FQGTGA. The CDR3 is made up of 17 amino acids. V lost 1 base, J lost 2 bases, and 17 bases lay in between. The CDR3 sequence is CASSLSSTEAQNYGYTF. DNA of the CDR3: TGTGCCAGCAGCTTAAGTTCGACAGAGGCACAAAACTATGGCTACACCTTC.

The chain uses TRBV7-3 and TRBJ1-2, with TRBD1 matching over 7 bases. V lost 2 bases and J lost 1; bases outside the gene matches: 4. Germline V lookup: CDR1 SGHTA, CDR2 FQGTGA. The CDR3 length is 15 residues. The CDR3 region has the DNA TGTGCCAGCAGCTTATCCCGGGACAGTAACTATGGCTACACCTTC. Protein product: CASSLSRDSNYGYTF.

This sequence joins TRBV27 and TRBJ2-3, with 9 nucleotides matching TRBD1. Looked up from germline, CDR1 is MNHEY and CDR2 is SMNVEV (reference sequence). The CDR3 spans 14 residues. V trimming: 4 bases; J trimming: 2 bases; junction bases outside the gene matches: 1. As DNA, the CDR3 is TGTGCCAGCAGTTACAGGGGGCCCACAGATACGCAGTATTTT. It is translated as CASSYRGPTDTQYF.